This passage covers 20 T cell receptor beta chains from one sample sequenced in a study of blood T cell repertoires in COVID-19. This table comes from immunoSEQ multiplex PCR, and its TCRdb copy is limited to in-frame clones, with some not included. The data hold roughly 330,000 clones, with around 88% observed a single time. Sequencing input: peripheral blood. The receptors derive from a woman in her forties or fifties with acute or convalescent COVID-19.

V is TRBV5-1 and J is TRBJ1-2; the D gene is possibly TRBD1 (6 bases). CDR3 length: 14 amino acids. Germline assignment: CDR1 SGHRS and CDR2 YFSETQ. With 3 bases removed from V and 6 bases from J, the gap between germline ends came to 15 bases. This CDR3 reads CASSSERTAHGYTF. The CDR3 nucleotides are TGCGCCAGCAGCTCAGAGAGGACAGCACATGGCTACACCTTC.

The rearrangement links TRBV18 to TRBJ1-4; 7 nucleotides align to TRBD1. With 5 bases clipped from V and 7 bases from J, the junction kept 7 bases outside the gene matches. Germline loops: CDR1 KGHSH, CDR2 LQKENI. CDR3 length: 14 residues. This chain's CDR3 is CASSSSGQLEKLFF. The CDR3 bases are TGTGCCAGCTCATCCTCGGGACAGCTTGAAAAACTGTTTTTT.

This clone was recorded only once. The V call is TRBV7-2, the J call TRBJ2-1, with 11 bases identical to TRBD1. The germline V gene encodes CDR1 SGHTA and CDR2 FQGNSA. This CDR3 is built from 16 residues. V gave up 5 bases and J gave up 0 bases; unmatched junction bases: 3. CDR3 DNA: TGTGCCAGCAGCACCGGGACAGGGGGCTCCTACAATGAGCAGTTCTTC. It yields the protein CASSTGTGGSYNEQFF. Full variable domain (remainder filled in from reference TRBV7-2 and TRBJ2-1): GAGVSQSPSNKVTEKGKDVELRCDPISGHTALYWYRQSLGQGLEFLIYFQGNSAPDKSGLPSDRFSAERTGGSVSTLTIQRTQQEDSAVYLCASSTGTGGSYNEQFFGPGTRLTVL.

V gene TRBV28 combines with J gene TRBJ2-1; 7 nucleotides line up with TRBD1. This CDR3 is 14 amino acids long. Germline trimming cut 1 base from V and 7 bases from J; bases unmatched to any gene: 4. In germline, CDR1 is MDHEN, CDR2 SYDVKM. As DNA, the CDR3 is TGTGCCAGCAGTTTATTAGGGACAGAAAATGAGCAGTTCTTC. Its protein is CASSLLGTENEQFF.

The chain carries TRBV2 and TRBJ1-2; no clear D. Trimming removed 7 bases from V and 2 bases from J, with 17 bases in between. Germline-derived CDR1 and CDR2 are SNHLY and FYNNEI. There are 15 residues in the CDR3. CDR3: CASNEEETGNYGYTF. The CDR3 bases are TGTGCCAGCAACGAGGAAGAGACGGGAAACTATGGCTACACCTTC.

The V gene is TRBV19, the J gene TRBJ2-1, with TRBD1 matching 8 bases. The CDR3 is 13 residues long. V lost 6 bases to trimming and J lost 6 bases; unmatched junction nucleotides: 4. Per germline, CDR1 LNHDA and CDR2 SQIVND (reference sequence). CDR3 protein: CASRIQGGNEQFF. In DNA, the CDR3 is TGTGCCAGTAGGATACAGGGGGGCAATGAGCAGTTCTTC.

The chain recombines TRBV5-1 with TRBJ2-7; D is possibly TRBD2 (6 bases). Trimming shortened V by 6 bases and J by 1 base, and 14 bases separated the two germline ends. Looked up from germline, CDR1 is SGHRS and CDR2 is YFSETQ. CDR3 length: 14 amino acids. This chain's CDR3 is CASKEGLGSYEQYF. The CDR3 nucleotides read TGCGCCAGCAAGGAGGGCTTGGGGTCCTACGAGCAGTACTTC.

The chain combines TRBV12-3 or TRBV12-4 with TRBJ2-5, with D unresolved. Trimming removed 1 base at V and 5 bases at J, with 5 bases between. The CDR3 is 12 residues long. The CDR3 DNA reads as TGTGCCAGCAGTTTAGAGAGGGAGACCCAGTACTTC. Translated, it gives CASSLERETQYF.

The count of this clone is one. This chain uses TRBV5-6 with TRBJ1-3, with D unresolved. The CDR3 has 14 residues. Germline CDR1 is SGHDT and CDR2 is YYEEEE. V gave up 2 bases and J gave up 0 bases, with 6 bases separating them. The CDR3 reads CASSLRDSGNTIYF. In DNA, the CDR3 is TGTGCCAGCAGCTTACGGGACTCTGGAAACACCATATATTTT.

This clone appeared a single time. The chain uses TRBV5-1 and TRBJ1-4; D gene uncertain. V was pared by 0 bases and J by 0 bases, with 6 bases between. This CDR3 is 15 amino acids long. Per germline, CDR1 SGHRS and CDR2 YFSETQ. The CDR3 DNA sequence: TGCGCCAGCAGCTTGGGTGCGGCAACTAATGAAAAACTGTTTTTT. Its protein product is CASSLGAATNEKLFF.

This sequence joins TRBV5-1 and TRBJ2-3; 11 bases align to TRBD2. Germline lookup yields CDR1 SGHRS and CDR2 YFSETQ. V dropped 4 bases and J dropped 1; count of bases not matched to a gene: 5. The CDR3 loop spans 16 amino acids. The CDR3 DNA is TGCGCCAGCAGCCCACTAGCGGGAGTGGGCACAGATACGCAGTATTTT. Translating it yields CASSPLAGVGTDTQYF.

The sample holds a few counts of this clone. The rearrangement joins TRBV5-1 to TRBJ2-7; maybe TRBD1 (6 bases). There are 13 residues in the CDR3. Trimming removed 2 bases at V and 5 bases at J, with 11 bases between. CDR1 SGHRS and CDR2 YFSETQ come from the germline V gene. CDR3 in amino acids: CASSLQGVDEQYF. The CDR3 nucleotides are TGCGCCAGCAGCTTACAGGGCGTAGACGAGCAGTACTTC.

The rearrangement joins TRBV27 to TRBJ2-3, with 9 bases that match TRBD1. Germline values: CDR1 MNHEY, CDR2 SMNVEV (reference sequence). CDR3 length: 19 residues. The V segment lost 6 bases and the J segment 4 bases; nucleotides outside the gene matches: 20. CDR3 region: CASRWTGVYSGFRADTQYF. CDR3 coding DNA: TGTGCCAGCAGATGGACAGGGGTATACAGCGGGTTCCGGGCAGATACGCAGTATTTT.

This clone has more than one count but fewer than ten. V gene TRBV5-1 combines with J gene TRBJ1-5; 8 bases match TRBD1. Unmatched junction bases numbered 2, after V lost 3 bases and J lost 6 bases. The CDR3 runs 13 residues. From germline, CDR1 is SGHRS and CDR2 YFSETQ. The CDR3 loop reads CASSWTGFQPQHF. The CDR3 DNA follows: TGCGCCAGCAGCTGGACAGGGTTTCAGCCCCAGCATTTT.

This clone turned up a few times. The V and J genes are TRBV7-3 and TRBJ2-4, with unresolved D. Per germline, CDR1 SGHTA and CDR2 FQGTGA. The CDR3 consists of 11 residues. Trimming took off 3 bases at V and 8 bases at J, with 5 bases between the two ends. CDR3 sequence: CASSLRDIQYF. The CDR3 nucleotides read TGTGCCAGCAGCTTGCGTGACATTCAGTACTTC.

The chain employs TRBV27 and TRBJ2-7, with D uncertain. The CDR3 spans 15 residues. Per germline, CDR1 MNHEY and CDR2 SMNVEV (reference sequence). V shed 6 bases and J shed 0 bases, with 15 bases lying between them. Written as DNA, the CDR3 is TGTGCCAGCAGCCCTATAGGAGCTTTCTCCTACGAGCAGTACTTC. Protein sequence: CASSPIGAFSYEQYF.

The genes are TRBV12-3 or TRBV12-4 and TRBJ2-5, with D perhaps TRBD1 (6 bases). CDR3 length equals 12 residues. V lost 6 bases, J lost 5 bases, and 10 bases lay in between. In nucleotides, the CDR3 is TGTGCCAGCAGGAGGGGGTTTGAGACCCAGTACTTC. Amino acids: CASRRGFETQYF.

Only one count was recorded for this clone. The V and J genes are TRBV4-2 and TRBJ2-7, with D hard to call. Trimming removed 3 bases from V and 0 bases from J, with 12 bases in between. Germline V gene data show CDR1 as LGHNA and CDR2 as YNFKEQ. This CDR3 region has 15 residues. The CDR3 DNA reads as TGTGCCAGCAGCCATTCAGGTGCCATCTCCTACGAGCAGTACTTC. This encodes CASSHSGAISYEQYF.

The chain joins TRBV18 to TRBJ2-5; tentatively, D is TRBD1 (5 bases). The V gene's germline CDR1 is KGHSH and CDR2 LQKENI. The CDR3 has 13 residues. V lost 2 bases and J 5 bases, leaving 9 bases between the germline ends. This CDR3 reads CASSPNRKETQYF. Here the CDR3 DNA reads TGTGCCAGCTCACCAAACAGGAAGGAGACCCAGTACTTC.

The chain couples TRBV24-1 to TRBJ1-5; 8 nucleotides line up with TRBD1. V lost 3 bases and J lost 1; bases outside the gene matches: 7. CDR1 and CDR2 from the germline V gene are KGHDR and SFDVKD. The CDR3 is 17 residues long. The CDR3 DNA follows: TGTGCCACCAGTGATCGGCGGACAGGGTTGAGCAATCAGCCCCAGCATTTT. Its translation: CATSDRRTGLSNQPQHF.